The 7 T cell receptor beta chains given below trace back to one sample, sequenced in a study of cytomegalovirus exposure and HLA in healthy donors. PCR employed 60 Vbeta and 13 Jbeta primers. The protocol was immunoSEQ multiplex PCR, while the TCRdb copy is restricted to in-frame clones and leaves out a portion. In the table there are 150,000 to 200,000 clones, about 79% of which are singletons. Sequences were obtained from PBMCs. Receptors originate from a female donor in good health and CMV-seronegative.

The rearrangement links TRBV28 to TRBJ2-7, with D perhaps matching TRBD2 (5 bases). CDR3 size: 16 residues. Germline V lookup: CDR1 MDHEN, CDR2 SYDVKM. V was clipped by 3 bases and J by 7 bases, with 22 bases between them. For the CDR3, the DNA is TGTGCCAGCAGTTTCATCGGTGGGAGTGATTATAGGGAGCAGTACTTC. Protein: CASSFIGGSDYREQYF.

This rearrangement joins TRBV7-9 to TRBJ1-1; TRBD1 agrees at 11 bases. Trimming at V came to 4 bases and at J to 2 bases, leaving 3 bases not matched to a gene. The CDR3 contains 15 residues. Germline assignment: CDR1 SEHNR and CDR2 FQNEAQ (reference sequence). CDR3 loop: CASSWGTGGNTEAFF. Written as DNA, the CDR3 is TGTGCCAGCAGCTGGGGGACAGGGGGAAACACTGAAGCTTTCTTT. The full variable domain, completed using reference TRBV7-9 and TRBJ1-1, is DTGVSQNPRHKITKRGQNVTFRCDPISEHNRLYWYRQTLGQGPEFLTYFQNEAQLEKSRLLSDRFSAERPKGSFSTLEIQRTEQGDSAMYLCASSWGTGGNTEAFFGQGTRLTVV.

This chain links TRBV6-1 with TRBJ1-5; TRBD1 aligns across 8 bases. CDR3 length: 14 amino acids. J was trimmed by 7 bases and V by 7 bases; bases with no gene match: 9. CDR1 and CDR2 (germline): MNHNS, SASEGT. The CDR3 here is CASTPGQEGQPQHF. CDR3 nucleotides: TGTGCCAGCACCCCGGGACAGGAGGGGCAGCCCCAGCATTTT.

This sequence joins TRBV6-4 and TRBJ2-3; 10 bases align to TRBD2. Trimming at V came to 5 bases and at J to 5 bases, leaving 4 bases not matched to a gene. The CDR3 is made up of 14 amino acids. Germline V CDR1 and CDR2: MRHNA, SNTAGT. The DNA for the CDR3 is TGTGCCAGCAGTAGCGGGGGGGCCGGAGATACGCAGTATTTT. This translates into CASSSGGAGDTQYF.

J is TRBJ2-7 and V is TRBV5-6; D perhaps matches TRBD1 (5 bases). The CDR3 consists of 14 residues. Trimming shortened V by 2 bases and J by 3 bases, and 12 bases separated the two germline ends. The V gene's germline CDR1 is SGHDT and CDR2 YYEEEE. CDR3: CASSLVGQLYEQYF. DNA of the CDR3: TGTGCCAGCAGCTTAGTCGGACAACTCTACGAGCAGTACTTC. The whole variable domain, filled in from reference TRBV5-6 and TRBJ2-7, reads DAGVTQSPTHLIKTRGQQVTLRCSPKSGHDTVSWYQQALGQGPQFIFQYYEEEERQRGNFPDRFSGHQFPNYSSELNVNALLLGDSALYLCASSLVGQLYEQYFGPGTRLTVT.

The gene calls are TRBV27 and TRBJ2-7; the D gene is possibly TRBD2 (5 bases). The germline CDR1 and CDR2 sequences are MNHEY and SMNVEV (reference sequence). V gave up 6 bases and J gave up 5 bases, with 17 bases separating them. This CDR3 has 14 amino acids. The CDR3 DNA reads TGTGCCAGCAGCCGACATGGGAGTCTGAACGAGCAGTACTTC. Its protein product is CASSRHGSLNEQYF.

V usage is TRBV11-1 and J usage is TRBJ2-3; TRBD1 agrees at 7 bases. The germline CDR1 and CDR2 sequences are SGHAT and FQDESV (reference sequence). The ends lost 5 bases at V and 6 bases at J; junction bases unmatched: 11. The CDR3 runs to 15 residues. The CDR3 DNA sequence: TGTGCCAGCAGCCTCAGACAGGGTGGTTACGATACGCAGTATTTT. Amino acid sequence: CASSLRQGGYDTQYF.